These T cell receptor beta chains were read from a single sample in a study of response to subunit inactivated influenza vaccine. TCRdb re-derived calls from the RT-PCR reads in MiXCR, one entry per CDR3 protein. The data show more than 700,000 distinct CDR3 sequences, roughly 20% seen once. The sample consisted of PBMCs from blood, taken more than 4 days after vaccination. The receptors here all came from a man aged 45-65 years who received an inactivated influenza vaccine. CDR3s include the opening cysteine and the closing phenylalanine or tryptophan. The D gene is left open where the match is weak.

.	13	TRBV7-2	CASSLGGARDVHF
TRBD1	14	TRBV20-1	CSASPIGGGNEQYF
.	12	TRBV20-1	CSASGSTGTQYF
TRBD2	17	TRBV4-2	CASSQVAAGVSADTQYF
.	15	TRBV6-2/TRBV6-3	CASNKKSLGRYGYTF
.	15	TRBV4-3	CASSQDSGRNSPLHF
TRBD1	14	TRBV3-1	CASSPGSGGGEQYF
.	12	TRBV4-3	CASSHQGEGAFF
TRBD1	13	TRBV5-5	CASSTTGGNGYTF
TRBD2	21	TRBV27	CASISARTSGGPRLYTGELFF
.	12	TRBV20-1	CSARTSGQTQYF
.	14	TRBV13	CASSYRAYGTEAFF
.	16	TRBV9	CASSVAGTRGSREQYF
.	12	TRBV13	CASSLGLREQYF
TRBD1	19	TRBV5-1	CASSLAGQGAVSGYNEQFF
TRBD2	15	TRBV9	CASSHSGALYNEQFF
TRBD2	18	TRBV12-3/TRBV12-4	CTSSLAGLAEPSQETQYF
.	15	TRBV27	CASSFIGSGANVLTF
.	12	TRBV24-1	CATRSNSGEQYF
.	14	TRBV3-1	CASSPWDGNTEAFF
.	16	TRBV4-3	CASSQVQGIVTGELFF
TRBD2	11	TRBV5-1	CASRAAGGRTF
TRBD1	14	TRBV24-1	CATRGTGGYNEQFF
.	16	TRBV18	CASSPVTSPTYNEQFF
.	14	TRBV12-3/TRBV12-4	CASSLDPEGSIQYF
.	14	TRBV6-1	CASSPLGGYNEQFF
TRBD2	15	TRBV5-1	CASSLDSGSYNEQFF
.	15	TRBV7-2	CASSRRGGENTEAFF
.	11	TRBV20-1	CSAADGYEQYF
TRBD1	14	TRBV12-3/TRBV12-4	CASTLGDRDQPQHF
TRBD1	16	TRBV20-1	CSAPPWDRIMNTEAFF
TRBD1	14	TRBV6-1	CASLGQGARNEQFF
TRBD1	13	TRBV7-6	CASSQGAYTEAFF